The clone carrying this TCR beta chain was found many times. The junction does not match germline at one end; this may be a read error. This sample stems from a study of T cells in Graves' hyperthyroidism and ophthalmopathy. This CDR3 has 15 residues. In germline, CDR1 is SGHRS, CDR2 YFSETQ. Using RNA transcripts as the source, TCR beta CDR3 regions were amplified. Researchers ran a first-round RT-PCR on the TCR CDR3 using the HTBI primer set. TCRdb re-derived calls from the multiplex PCR reads in MiXCR, one entry per CDR3 protein. The data contain more than 500,000 distinct CDR3 sequences, approximately 14% of them singletons.

The gene calls are TRBV5-1 and TRBJ2-5, with D maybe TRBD2 (6 bases). The sequence was obtained from a woman in her thirties or forties with Graves' ophthalmopathy. Sample: blood. The CDR3 reads CASRLEGMLRETQYF. The CDR3 nucleotides read TGCGCCAGCAGATTGGAGGGGATGTTGCGAGAGACCCAGTACTTC.